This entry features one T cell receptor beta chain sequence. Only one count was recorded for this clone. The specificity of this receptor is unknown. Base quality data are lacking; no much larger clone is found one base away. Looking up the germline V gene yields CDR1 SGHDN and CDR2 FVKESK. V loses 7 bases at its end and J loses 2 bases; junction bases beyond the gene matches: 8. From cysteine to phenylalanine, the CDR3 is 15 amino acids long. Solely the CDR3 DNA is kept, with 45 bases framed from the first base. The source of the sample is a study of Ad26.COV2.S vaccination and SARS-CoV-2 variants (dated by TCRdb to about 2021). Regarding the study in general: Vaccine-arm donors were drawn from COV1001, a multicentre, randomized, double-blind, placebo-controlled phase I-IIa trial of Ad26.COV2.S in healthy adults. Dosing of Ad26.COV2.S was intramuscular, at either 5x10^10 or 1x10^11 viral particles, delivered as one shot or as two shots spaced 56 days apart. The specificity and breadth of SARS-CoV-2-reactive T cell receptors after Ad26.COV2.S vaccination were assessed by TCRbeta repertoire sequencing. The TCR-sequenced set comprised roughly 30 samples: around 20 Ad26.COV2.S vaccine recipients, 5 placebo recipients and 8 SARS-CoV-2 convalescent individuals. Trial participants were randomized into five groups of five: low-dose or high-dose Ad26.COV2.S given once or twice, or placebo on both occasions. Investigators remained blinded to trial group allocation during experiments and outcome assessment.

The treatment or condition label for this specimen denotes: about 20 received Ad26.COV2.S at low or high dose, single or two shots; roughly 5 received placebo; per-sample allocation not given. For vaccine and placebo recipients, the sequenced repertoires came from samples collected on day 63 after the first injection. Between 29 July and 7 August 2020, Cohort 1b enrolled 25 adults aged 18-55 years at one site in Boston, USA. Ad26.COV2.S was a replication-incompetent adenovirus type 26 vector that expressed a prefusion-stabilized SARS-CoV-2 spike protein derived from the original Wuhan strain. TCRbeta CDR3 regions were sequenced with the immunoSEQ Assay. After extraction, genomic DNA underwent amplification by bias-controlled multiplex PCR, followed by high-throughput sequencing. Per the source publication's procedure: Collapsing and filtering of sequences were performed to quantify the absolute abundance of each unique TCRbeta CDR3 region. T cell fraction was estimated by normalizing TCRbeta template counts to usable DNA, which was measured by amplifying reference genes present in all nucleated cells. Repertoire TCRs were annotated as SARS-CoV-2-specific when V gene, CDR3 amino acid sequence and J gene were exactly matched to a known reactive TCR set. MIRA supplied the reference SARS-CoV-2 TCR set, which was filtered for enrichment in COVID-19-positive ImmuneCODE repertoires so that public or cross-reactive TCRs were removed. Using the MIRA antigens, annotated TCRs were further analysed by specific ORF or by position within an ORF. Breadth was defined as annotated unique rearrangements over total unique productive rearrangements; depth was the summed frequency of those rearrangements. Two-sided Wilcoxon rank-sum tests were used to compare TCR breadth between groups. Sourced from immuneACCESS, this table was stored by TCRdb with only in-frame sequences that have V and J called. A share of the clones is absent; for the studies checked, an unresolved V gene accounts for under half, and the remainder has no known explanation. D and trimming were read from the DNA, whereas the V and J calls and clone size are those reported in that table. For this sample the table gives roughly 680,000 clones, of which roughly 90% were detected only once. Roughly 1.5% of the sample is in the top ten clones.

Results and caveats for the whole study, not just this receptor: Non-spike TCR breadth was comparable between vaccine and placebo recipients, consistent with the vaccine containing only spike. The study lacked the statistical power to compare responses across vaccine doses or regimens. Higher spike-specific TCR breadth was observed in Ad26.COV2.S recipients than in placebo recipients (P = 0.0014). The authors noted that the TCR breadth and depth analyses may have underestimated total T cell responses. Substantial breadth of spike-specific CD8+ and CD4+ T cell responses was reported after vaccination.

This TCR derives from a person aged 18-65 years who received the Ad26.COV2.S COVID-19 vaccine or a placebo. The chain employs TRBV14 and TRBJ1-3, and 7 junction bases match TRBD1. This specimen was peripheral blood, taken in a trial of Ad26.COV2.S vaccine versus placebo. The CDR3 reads CASTQGGGTGNTIYF. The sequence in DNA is TGTGCCAGCACGCAGGGAGGGGGCACTGGAAACACCATATATTTT.